What follows are 7 T cell receptor beta chains derived from one specimen sequenced in a study of CD8 T cells in ankylosing spondylitis. Study-wide results and limits: Seemingly distinctive of ankylosing spondylitis blood was a TCR beta motif formed by eight highly homologous variants.

Their antigens remain unidentified. In TCRdb, the 5' RACE reads were re-called with MiXCR into one record per CDR3 protein. This sample carries about 500,000 distinct CDR3 sequences, about 12% of them seen once, and the ten largest clones take around 7%. Sequenced: blood, either unsorted or a sorted T cell fraction (not recorded which). Receptor source: a male donor with ankylosing spondylitis.

The chain combines TRBV2 with TRBJ1-4; the match to TRBD1 covers 9 bases. J was trimmed by 6 bases and V by 6 bases; bases with no gene match: 2. This CDR3 region has 13 residues. CDR1 is SNHLY and CDR2 is FYNNEI in the germline V gene. The CDR3 DNA reads as TGTGCCAGCAGATGGGACAGGGATGAAAAACTGTTTTTT. This gives the protein CASRWDRDEKLFF.

This clonotype was observed a few times. The chain uses TRBV4-1 and TRBJ2-3; no clear D gene. The V gene lost 0 bases and the J gene lost 7 bases, with 8 bases spanning the gap. The CDR3 has 13 residues. The V gene's germline CDR1 is MGHRA and CDR2 YSYEKL. CDR3 coding DNA: TGCGCCAGCAGCCAAGATCAAGAAAATACGCAGTATTTT. Its translation: CASSQDQENTQYF.

The sample holds a few counts of this clonotype. The chain uses TRBV5-5 and TRBJ1-1; possibly TRBD1 for D (6 bases). V was shortened by 0 bases and J by 4 bases, with 13 bases between the two germline ends. The CDR3 runs 15 residues. Germline V CDR1 and CDR2: SGHKS, YYEKEE (reference sequence). The CDR3 nucleotides are TGTGCCAGCAGCTTGGTCGGGGGCCTAGGCACTGAAGCTTTCTTT. Its protein product is CASSLVGGLGTEAFF.

This clonotype was seen a few times. The chain uses TRBV3-1 and TRBJ2-7; perhaps TRBD1 as D (5 bases). V was clipped by 2 bases and J by 0 bases, with 5 bases between them. Looked up from germline, CDR1 is LGHDT and CDR2 is YNNKEL (reference sequence). The CDR3 has 13 residues. The CDR3 loop is CASSQRGSYEQYV. As DNA, the CDR3 is TGTGCCAGCAGCCAAAGGGGCTCCTACGAGCAGTACGTC.

This clonotype was observed a few times. This chain uses TRBV5-1 with TRBJ2-3; no clear D gene. The CDR3 consists of 18 residues. Germline V gene data show CDR1 as SGHRS and CDR2 as YFSETQ. Trimming pared 0 bases from V and 2 bases from J, leaving 19 bases between. CDR3 amino acids: CASSLVGTTPSHTDTQYF. The CDR3 bases are TGCGCCAGCAGCTTGGTGGGAACGACACCAAGCCACACAGATACGCAGTATTTT.

The chain has TRBV20-1 and TRBJ2-7, with 7 bases that match TRBD2. The CDR3 covers 15 residues. Losses at the gene ends were 3 bases for V and 3 bases for J; bases not matched to a gene: 11. Germline-derived CDR1 and CDR2 are DFQATT and SNEGSKA (reference sequence). CDR3 bases: TGCAGTGCTAGTGCCGAAAGGGGAGGGCTCTACGAGCAGTACTTC. Its protein product is CSASAERGGLYEQYF.

This clonotype showed up many times. The chain employs TRBV3-1 and TRBJ2-7, with 7 positions matching TRBD2. Germline V gene data show CDR1 as LGHDT and CDR2 as YNNKEL (reference sequence). The CDR3 extends over 14 amino acids. J was trimmed by 3 bases and V by 5 bases; bases with no gene match: 7. The CDR3 region has the DNA TGTGCCAGCAGCGGCGGGAGATTAGGCTACGAGCAGTACTTC. It is translated as CASSGGRLGYEQYF.